The rows below give T cell receptor beta chains drawn from one sample of a study of blood T cell repertoires in COVID-19. TCRdb's table, derived via immunoSEQ multiplex PCR, lists solely in-frame clones and lacks some. This sample has 200,000 to 250,000 clones, with around four fifths found just once. The sequencing sample was made of peripheral blood. These receptors were taken from a man aged 30 to 39 with active or convalescent COVID-19. Each CDR3 is given with its conserved first and last residue. D genes are given only for firm matches. Clone size, where shown, is once, few, many, or a class for clones that have expanded.

-,TRBD1,TRBV6-5,TRBJ2-7,TGTGCCAGCAGCCGATCGACAGGGGTCTACGAGCAGTACTTC,CASSRSTGVYEQYF
-,TRBD1,TRBV2,TRBJ1-6,TGTGCCAGCTCGGACAGGGGCGTTTCACCCCTCCACTTT,CASSDRGVSPLHF
-,TRBD2,TRBV2,TRBJ2-5,TGTGCCAGCAGTGAGAGGCGGGGGGTGGAGACCCAGTACTTC,CASSERRGVETQYF
-,TRBD1,TRBV9,TRBJ1-6,TGTGCCAGCAGCGTTACCGGGACAGGTCATAATTCACCCCTCCACTTT,CASSVTGTGHNSPLHF
-,TRBD1,TRBV10-3,TRBJ1-2,TGTGCCATCAGCACAGGGGGCGGGGGCTACACCTTC,CAISTGGGGYTF
-,TRBD1,TRBV18,TRBJ2-7,TGTGCCAGCTCCCAGGGACAGGGGGCGGAGGAGCAGCACTTC,CASSQGQGAEEQHF
few,-,TRBV5-1,TRBJ1-1,TGCGCCAGCAGCTTGGGGCAGACTGAAGCTTTCTTT,CASSLGQTEAFF
-,-,TRBV2,TRBJ2-2,TGTGCCAGCAGTGGTATTAGCGGCCGAACCGGGGAGCTGTTTTTT,CASSGISGRTGELFF
-,TRBD2,TRBV7-8,TRBJ2-2,TGTGCCAGCAGCTTACTAGTCACCGGACTAGCGAGTTCCCACCGGGAGCTGTTTTTT,CASSLLVTGLASSHRELFF
-,-,TRBV5-6,TRBJ2-7,TGTGCCAGCAGCCCGGTGGGCGGACACTACGAGCAGTACTTC,CASSPVGGHYEQYF
-,TRBD1,TRBV9,TRBJ1-2,TGTGCCAGCAGCGAGCGAGATTTGGGACAGGGGGACTATGGCTACACCTTC,CASSERDLGQGDYGYTF
once,TRBD1,TRBV19,TRBJ2-7,TGTGCCAGTAGAAAGATGGTGGGACAGGGCTACGAGCAGTACTTC,CASRKMVGQGYEQYF
-,TRBD2,TRBV3-1/TRBV3-2,TRBJ2-3,TGTGCCAGCAGCCAAGATGGTTTCGAGCGGGGGGGCCGTTCCCCAGATACGCAGTATTTT,CASSQDGFERGGRSPDTQYF
-,TRBD2,TRBV7-2,TRBJ2-5,TGTGCCAGCAGCCTAGCGGGAGCTGGCCAAGAGACCCAGTACTTC,CASSLAGAGQETQYF
-,-,TRBV6-5,TRBJ1-4,TGTGCCAGCAGCCCGGTGGGGGGGGCGCCTGAAAAACTGTTTTTT,CASSPVGGAPEKLFF
-,-,TRBV5-1,TRBJ1-1,TGCGCCAGCAGCTTGTCCCGGAGTAACACTGAAGCTTTCTTT,CASSLSRSNTEAFF
-,-,TRBV16,TRBJ1-4,TGTGCCAGCAGCCGGGGGGATGAAAAACTGTTTTTT,CASSRGDEKLFF
-,-,TRBV30,TRBJ1-4,TGTGCCTGGATGGGCGTACCTAATGAAAAACTGTTTTTT,CAWMGVPNEKLFF
-,-,TRBV6-2/TRBV6-3,TRBJ1-4,TGTGCCAGCAGTTACTCTGAGGCGAAGCACAATGAAAAACTGTTTTTT,CASSYSEAKHNEKLFF
-,-,TRBV2,TRBJ2-5,TGTGCCAGCAGTGAGAGGCCACTGGAAGAGACCCAGTACTTC,CASSERPLEETQYF
-,-,TRBV25-1,TRBJ1-6,TGTGCCAGCACCCGGGCGGGTTACGGTTCACCCCTCCACTTT,CASTRAGYGSPLHF
-,TRBD2,TRBV27,TRBJ2-7,TGTGCCAGTTCGGGGGGTAGCGGAACCTACGAGCAGTACTTC,CASSGGSGTYEQYF
-,-,TRBV5-6,TRBJ1-2,TGTGCCAGCAGCTTGACAGGGTTAAGGGGCTACACCTTC,CASSLTGLRGYTF
-,-,TRBV7-2,TRBJ2-1,TGTGCCAGCAGCCTAGGGGGAAGCGGTTACAATGAGCAGTTCTTC,CASSLGGSGYNEQFF
-,-,TRBV4-3,TRBJ1-2,TGCGCCAGCAGCCAAGGCTCAGGAGGAGATGGCTACACCTTC,CASSQGSGGDGYTF
-,TRBD1,TRBV6-5,TRBJ2-7,TGTGCCAGCAGGGATTCCGGGACAGGCTATTACGAGCAGTACTTC,CASRDSGTGYYEQYF
-,-,TRBV6-5,TRBJ2-5,TGTGCCAGCAGTTACTCGCCAGGGTATGGGGAGACCCAGTACTTC,CASSYSPGYGETQYF
-,TRBD2,TRBV28,TRBJ2-3,TGTGCCACTACACTAGCGGGGATGGGAGATACGCAGTATTTT,CATTLAGMGDTQYF
-,TRBD2,TRBV4-3,TRBJ2-1,TGCGCCAGCAGCCAAGTCCCTCTAGCGGGGGTGCAGTTCTTC,CASSQVPLAGVQFF
-,-,TRBV30,TRBJ2-1,TGTGCCTGGAGGGAAAGCGTATTAGGACAGTTCTTC,CAWRESVLGQFF
-,-,TRBV4-1,TRBJ2-5,TGCGCCAGCAGCCAAGTGGGACCTCGGACTACGCAAGAGACCCAGTACTTC,CASSQVGPRTTQETQYF
-,-,TRBV4-2,TRBJ2-7,TGTGCCAGCAGCCAAGATCTAGTGCAGGGTAGGATCTACGAGCAGTACTTC,CASSQDLVQGRIYEQYF